Presented here are 15 T cell receptor beta chains from one specimen sequenced in a study of blood T cell repertoires in COVID-19. Some clones are missing from TCRdb's copy, which holds only in-frame ones; the method was immunoSEQ multiplex PCR. Here the sample spans around 180,000 clones, 82% being singletons. Sequences were obtained from peripheral blood. These TCRs come from a woman aged 80 or older with active or convalescent COVID-19.

The rearrangement links TRBV20-1 to TRBJ2-7, with D possibly matching TRBD1 (5 bases). Germline V CDR1 and CDR2: DFQATT, SNEGSKA (reference sequence). The germline V and J ends were trimmed by 3 bases and 6 bases, with 21 bases remaining between them. This CDR3 is built from 15 residues. CDR3 sequence: CSASGAGLALPEQYF. The CDR3 nucleotides read TGCAGTGCTAGTGGCGCAGGGCTGGCCCTCCCCGAGCAGTACTTC.

The rearrangement uses TRBV2 and TRBJ2-7; no clear D gene. Trimming left V 7 bases short and J 2 bases short, with 12 bases between. The CDR3 has 13 amino acids. CDR1 and CDR2 (germline): SNHLY, FYNNEI. The CDR3 DNA is TGTGCCAGCACCGCCCAGGAACCCTACGAGCAGTACTTC. Translation: CASTAQEPYEQYF.

V gene TRBV3-1 (or the pseudogene TRBV3-2) combines with J gene TRBJ2-1; D possibly corresponds to TRBD2 (5 bases). The CDR3 consists of 16 residues. The germline V gene has CDR1 LGHDT and CDR2 YNNKEL (reference sequence). Trimming took off 4 bases at V and 3 bases at J, with 16 bases between the two ends. CDR3 nucleotide sequence: TGTGCCAGCAGCCGACTTGGCACTAGTTTCTACAATGAGCAGTTCTTC. Its translation is CASSRLGTSFYNEQFF.

The rearrangement joins TRBV6-1 to TRBJ2-7; the D gene is possibly TRBD2 (6 bases). Germline values: CDR1 MNHNS, CDR2 SASEGT. The CDR3 has 14 amino acids. Deletions cut 1 base from V and 6 bases from J, with 13 bases between. CDR3 amino acids: CASSEVGGGSEQYF. DNA of the CDR3: TGTGCCAGCAGTGAAGTTGGGGGAGGAAGCGAGCAGTACTTC.

In its sample, this clone was seen a few times. This chain uses TRBV12-5 with TRBJ1-1; TRBD1 might be the D (6 bases). CDR1 is LGHNT, CDR2 FRNRAP, per germline. The CDR3 is 13 amino acids. Trimming removed 3 bases at V and 2 bases at J, with 7 bases between. The DNA for the CDR3 is TGTGCTAGTGGTTTAGGGGGAAACACTGAAGCTTTCTTT. Its protein is CASGLGGNTEAFF.

In this sample, this clone turned up a few times. This rearrangement joins TRBV5-4 to TRBJ2-1; D is unclear. The CDR3 is 13 amino acids. Germline CDR1 is SGHNT and CDR2 is YYREEE (reference sequence). V was trimmed by 1 base and J by 7 bases, leaving 9 bases between them. The CDR3 coding sequence is TGTGCCAGCAGCTTGTTCTCCGCGAATGAGCAGTTCTTC. Protein sequence: CASSLFSANEQFF.

The chain recombines TRBV2 with TRBJ1-1; D is unclear. V lost 6 bases, J lost 0 bases, and 8 bases lay in between. Germline V gene sequence: CDR1 SNHLY, CDR2 FYNNEI. The CDR3 spans 13 residues. The CDR3 DNA sequence: TGTGCCAGCAGGATCGAGATGAACACTGAAGCTTTCTTT. Translation: CASRIEMNTEAFF.

The chain has TRBV10-3 and TRBJ2-1, with 10 bases lining up with TRBD2. V shed 5 bases and J 0 bases; nucleotides not matched to a gene: 4. The CDR3 covers 16 residues. Per germline, CDR1 ENHRY and CDR2 SYGVKD. Here the CDR3 reads CAISRLAGLSYNEQFF. Here the CDR3 DNA reads TGTGCCATCAGTAGACTAGCGGGCCTCTCCTACAATGAGCAGTTCTTC.

V usage is TRBV27 and J usage is TRBJ2-2, with 10 bases fitting TRBD2. The CDR3 is 19 residues long. With V trimmed by 5 bases and J by 2 bases, 14 bases remained unmatched. Germline V lookup: CDR1 MNHEY, CDR2 SMNVEV (reference sequence). In DNA form, the CDR3 reads TGTGCCAGCAGTACGCGACGAGGAACTAGCGGGACAAACACCGGGGAGCTGTTTTTT. This sequence encodes CASSTRRGTSGTNTGELFF.

This chain links TRBV5-1 with TRBJ2-7; 8 bases fit TRBD1. V lost 5 bases to trimming and J lost 2 bases; unmatched junction nucleotides: 9. The CDR3 has 15 amino acids. Germline V lookup: CDR1 SGHRS, CDR2 YFSETQ. The CDR3 sequence is CASRYTSQGAYEQYF. In nucleotides, the CDR3 is TGCGCCAGCAGATACACTTCACAGGGGGCCTACGAGCAGTACTTC.

The chain combines TRBV20-1 with TRBJ1-1; 8 positions agree with TRBD1. Germline V gene lookup returns CDR1 DFQATT and CDR2 SNEGSKA (reference sequence). The CDR3 has 11 amino acids. Unmatched junction bases numbered 3, after V lost 6 bases and J lost 6 bases. The CDR3 sequence is CSADREPEAFF. CDR3 in DNA: TGCAGTGCGGACAGGGAGCCTGAAGCTTTCTTT.

This clone was counted a few times. This sequence joins TRBV2 and TRBJ1-1; D call uncertain. The CDR3 totals 13 residues. Germline CDR1 SNHLY, CDR2 FYNNEI. With 7 bases removed from V and 0 bases from J, the gap between germline ends came to 9 bases. CDR3 in DNA: TGTGCCAGCACTTTCGGGATGAACACTGAAGCTTTCTTT. Translated: CASTFGMNTEAFF. Variable domain in full (rest from reference TRBV2 and TRBJ1-1): EPEVTQTPSHQVTQMGQEVILRCVPISNHLYFYWYRQILGQKVEFLVSFYNNEISEKSEIFDDQFSVERPDGSNFTLKIRSTKLEDSAMYFCASTFGMNTEAFFGQGTRLTVV.

V and J are TRBV12-3 or TRBV12-4 and TRBJ2-7; 9 nucleotides match TRBD1. The CDR3 is 13 residues long. With V trimmed by 1 base and J by 13 bases, 8 bases remained unmatched. The CDR3 DNA reads TGTGCCAGCAGTTTAGAGTTGAGGGACAGGGTATACTTC. This translates into CASSLELRDRVYF.

This clone was recorded once. V and J are TRBV5-6 and TRBJ1-1; TRBD1 matches 7 bases. The CDR3 length is 15 residues. Per germline, CDR1 SGHDT and CDR2 YYEEEE. The trim removed 2 bases at V and 4 bases at J, leaving 8 bases unmatched. The CDR3 DNA follows: TGTGCCAGCAGCTTCCTGACAGGGACGGGCACTGAAGCTTTCTTT. It specifies CASSFLTGTGTEAFF.

The chain employs TRBV27 and TRBJ1-2, with D hard to call. The CDR3 sequence is 15 residues long. V was clipped by 2 bases and J by 6 bases, with 16 bases between them. The V gene's germline CDR1 is MNHEY and CDR2 SMNVEV (reference sequence). The CDR3 is CASSLLRPYPHGYTF. The CDR3 DNA reads TGTGCCAGCAGTTTACTGCGCCCTTACCCCCATGGCTACACCTTC.